This T cell receptor (beta chain) was found in a study of T cell responses to AZD1222 COVID-19 vaccine. The study, taken as a whole, reports: Unmutated variant regions are reportedly targeted by nearly half of spike-specific TCRs. Vaccine-related CD4 TCRs covered spike, predominating at 160-218 and 743-854. At baseline, just six AZD1222 recipients tested seropositive. Females made up more of the donors, who were largely white British, and clonal diversity may have come out too low.

Produced via immunoSEQ multiplex PCR; TCRdb's table is partial and in-frame only. The top ten clones hold around 6.2% of a sample with 95,000 to 150,000 clones, approximately 86% of them seen once. In the case of this clone: The antigen remains unidentified.

Per germline, CDR1 SGHTA and CDR2 FQGNSA. Trimming took off 5 bases at V and 8 bases at J, with 19 bases between the two ends. The CDR3 has 16 amino acids. The genes are TRBV7-2 and TRBJ1-6, with D possibly being TRBD1 (5 bases). The sequenced sample was peripheral blood, obtained on day 0 of AZD1222 vaccination. The sequence derives from an adult in good health. The CDR3 reads CASSPLTVRTDSPLHF. CDR3 DNA: TGTGCCAGCAGCCCCCTGACAGTTCGCACGGATTCACCCCTCCACTTT.